These 29 T cell receptor beta chains were sequenced from one sample in a study of T cells after yellow fever vaccination. TCRdb re-derived calls from the 5' RACE reads in MiXCR, one entry per CDR3 protein. The profile covers approximately 510,000 distinct CDR3 sequences, with 21% appearing a single time and about 15% taken by the ten largest. This specimen was PBMCs, taken roughly 20 days after the first yellow fever vaccination. These TCRs come from a man between 18 and 29 years old who received the YFV17D yellow fever vaccine.

CDR3 coding DNA: TGCAGCGGGGGAGACAGTTACGAGCAGTACGTC. It is translated as CSGGDSYEQYV. V is TRBV29-1 and J is TRBJ2-7; possibly TRBD1 or TRBD2 for D (5 bases each). CDR3 length equals 11 residues. The V gene's germline CDR1 is SQVTM and CDR2 ANQGSEA. V lost 7 bases and J 4 bases, leaving 11 bases between the germline ends.

This clonotype occurred a few times. The chain joins TRBV12-3 or TRBV12-4 to TRBJ1-6; D not resolved. The germline V and J ends were trimmed by 6 bases and 9 bases, with 9 bases remaining between them. This CDR3 contains 12 residues. The CDR3 protein is CASSSRSSPLHF. CDR3 DNA sequence: TGTGCCAGCAGCTCTCGCAGTTCACCCCTCCACTTT.

This clonotype was found a few times. This rearrangement joins TRBV6-2 or TRBV6-3 to TRBJ2-7, with D possibly TRBD2 on 6 matching bases. V dropped 10 bases and J dropped 6 bases, with 13 bases sitting between them. The CDR3 length is 11 residues. The V gene's germline CDR1 is MNHEY and CDR2 SVGEGT. The CDR3 nucleotides read TGTGCCACCGCCATCGGGAGCGAGCAGTACTTC. This encodes CATAIGSEQYF.

This chain joins TRBV14 and TRBJ2-7, with TRBD2 matching 7 bases. The V gene end was trimmed by 4 bases and the J gene end by 2 bases; junction bases not matched to a gene: 5. The germline V gene encodes CDR1 SGHDN and CDR2 FVKESK. The CDR3 contains 14 residues. The CDR3 DNA follows: TGTGCCAGCAGCCCAGCGGGGTACCCCTACGAGCAGTACTTC. It yields the protein CASSPAGYPYEQYF.

The chain uses TRBV7-9 and TRBJ2-3; TRBD1 aligns across 7 bases. The CDR3 spans 14 residues. In germline, CDR1 is SEHNR, CDR2 FQNEAQ (reference sequence). V trimming: 2 bases; J trimming: 9 bases; junction bases outside the gene matches: 8. CDR3 region: CASSLQGDPPTQYF. CDR3 in DNA: TGTGCCAGCAGCTTACAGGGGGACCCACCCACGCAGTATTTT.

This clonotype was seen a handful of times. The V gene is TRBV7-9, the J gene TRBJ1-4, with 8 bases matching TRBD1. In germline, CDR1 is SEHNR, CDR2 FQNEAQ (reference sequence). The CDR3 consists of 17 residues. The trim removed 5 bases at V and 0 bases at J, leaving 8 bases unmatched. DNA for the CDR3: TGTGCCAGCAGCCCCTCCGGACAGGGCCCAACTAATGAAAAACTGTTTTTT. This codes for CASSPSGQGPTNEKLFF.

The chain carries TRBV7-2 and TRBJ2-2, with 9 bases aligning to TRBD2. Trimming removed 5 bases from V and 7 bases from J; junction bases left unmatched: 11. From germline, CDR1 is SGHTA and CDR2 FQGNSA. The CDR3 length is 16 residues. CDR3 loop: CASSPPRGGAHGELFF. DNA of the CDR3: TGTGCCAGCAGCCCTCCTCGCGGGGGGGCCCACGGGGAGCTGTTTTTT.

The chain employs TRBV28 and TRBJ2-7, with TRBD2 as a possible D gene (6 bases). V lost 6 bases, J lost 5 bases, and 20 bases lay in between. The CDR3 runs 15 residues. CDR1 and CDR2 from the germline V gene are MDHEN and SYDVKM. Here the CDR3 reads CASSSQLGRTDEQYF. DNA for the CDR3: TGTGCCAGCAGCTCTCAGTTAGGGAGGACCGACGAGCAGTACTTC.

This sequence joins TRBV7-9 and TRBJ1-1; D ambiguous. This CDR3 comprises 13 residues. V dropped 3 bases and J dropped 4 bases, with 9 bases sitting between them. CDR1 is SEHNR, CDR2 FQNEAQ, per germline (reference sequence). This chain's CDR3 is CASSFDSGTEAFF. In nucleotides, the CDR3 is TGTGCCAGCAGCTTTGATTCGGGCACTGAAGCTTTCTTT.

This clonotype occurred a few times. CDR3 protein: CASSLTQGDNEQFF. The CDR3, as DNA: TGTGCCAGCAGCCTGACACAGGGGGACAATGAGCAGTTCTTC. The chain has TRBV6-1 and TRBJ2-1; 8 bases agree with TRBD1. J gave up 5 bases and V 6 bases, and 6 bases lay outside the gene matches. CDR3 size: 14 residues. Germline-derived CDR1 and CDR2 are MNHNS and SASEGT.

The chain carries TRBV7-8 and TRBJ2-5; a possible D gene is TRBD1 (5 bases). This CDR3 has 14 amino acids. The germline V gene has CDR1 SGHVS and CDR2 FQNEAQ. V was clipped by 3 bases and J by 5 bases, with 13 bases between them. This CDR3 reads CASSLGRTRETQYF. For the CDR3, the DNA is TGTGCCAGCAGCTTGGGGCGCACCCGGGAGACCCAGTACTTC.

The table lists this clonotype with a few counts. The gene calls are TRBV27 and TRBJ2-3, with 10 bases aligning to TRBD1. CDR3 length equals 15 residues. From germline, CDR1 is MNHEY and CDR2 SMNVEV (reference sequence). Trimming cost V 4 bases and J 3 bases; bases outside gene matches: 4. In DNA, the CDR3 is TGTGCCAGCAGTTGGACAGGGGGACGGACAGATACGCAGTATTTT. Residues: CASSWTGGRTDTQYF.

This sequence joins TRBV12-3 or TRBV12-4 and TRBJ2-1, with TRBD2 identical over 10 bases. The V and J ends lost 5 bases and 7 bases, in that order; junction bases with no gene match: 8. CDR3 length: 15 residues. The CDR3 loop is CASSPERGGRNEQFF. The CDR3 coding sequence is TGTGCCAGCAGTCCAGAGCGGGGGGGCCGGAATGAGCAGTTCTTC.

The genes are TRBV19 and TRBJ1-2; D is unclear. The CDR3 contains 13 residues. The V and J ends lost 3 bases and 6 bases respectively, with 11 bases between them. Germline V CDR1 and CDR2: LNHDA, SQIVND (reference sequence). This chain's CDR3 is CASSILTFDGYTF. CDR3 sequence (DNA): TGTGCCAGTAGTATCCTCACCTTCGATGGCTACACCTTC.

This rearrangement joins TRBV5-1 to TRBJ2-7, with TRBD2 identical over 8 bases. CDR1 is SGHRS, CDR2 YFSETQ, per germline. There are 14 residues in the CDR3. V trimming: 3 bases; J trimming: 6 bases; junction bases outside the gene matches: 8. CDR3 protein: CASSSREGRFEQYF. Written as DNA, the CDR3 is TGCGCCAGCAGCTCCCGGGAGGGGCGGTTCGAGCAGTACTTC. The whole variable domain, filled in from reference TRBV5-1 and TRBJ2-7, reads KAGVTQTPRYLIKTRGQQVTLSCSPISGHRSVSWYQQTPGQGLQFLFEYFSETQRNKGNFPGRFSGRQFSNSRSEMNVSTLELGDSALYLCASSSREGRFEQYFGPGTRLTVT.

The chain is built from TRBV28 and TRBJ2-7; 7 nucleotides align to TRBD1. The J segment lost 1 base and the V segment lost 6 bases, leaving 3 bases of the junction unmatched. Germline V CDR1 and CDR2: MDHEN, SYDVKM. This CDR3 spans 13 amino acids. This CDR3 reads CASSWDSSYEQYV. DNA for the CDR3: TGTGCCAGCAGCTGGGACAGTTCCTACGAGCAGTACGTC.

The V gene is TRBV5-1, the J gene TRBJ2-3; 9 bases match TRBD1. CDR1 is SGHRS and CDR2 is YFSETQ in the germline V gene. The CDR3 contains 18 residues. The V segment lost 3 bases and the J segment 2 bases; nucleotides outside the gene matches: 13. CDR3 in amino acids: CASSSQAGTGRFTDTQYF. The DNA of the CDR3 is TGCGCCAGCAGCTCCCAGGCAGGGACAGGGCGATTCACAGATACGCAGTATTTT.

The sample holds a few counts of this clonotype. The rearrangement links TRBV18 to TRBJ2-7; 7 positions agree with TRBD1. J was trimmed by 3 bases and V by 5 bases; bases with no gene match: 1. This CDR3 contains 12 residues. Per the germline V gene, CDR1 is KGHSH and CDR2 is LQKENI. The CDR3 region has the DNA TGTGCCAGCTCAGGGGACAGCTACGAGCAGTACGTC. Amino acids: CASSGDSYEQYV.

The CDR3 nucleotides read TGCAGTACAGGCAAAGGGACTGAAGCTTTCTTT. Its protein product is CSTGKGTEAFF. The J gene is TRBJ1-1, the V gene TRBV20-1, with D possibly matching TRBD1 (5 bases). CDR3 length: 11 amino acids. Trimming took off 8 bases at V and 5 bases at J, with 12 bases between the two ends. Germline values: CDR1 DFQATT, CDR2 SNEGSKA (reference sequence).

The gene calls are TRBV5-1 and TRBJ2-1; the D gene is possibly TRBD1 (5 bases). CDR1 SGHRS and CDR2 YFSETQ come from the germline V gene. The CDR3 contains 14 residues. Trimming cost V 2 bases and J 6 bases, with 12 bases left between them. DNA of the CDR3: TGCGCCAGCAGCTTTAACTCAGGGATCAATGAGCAGTTCTTC. It is translated as CASSFNSGINEQFF.

This clonotype has at least ten counts. This chain links TRBV4-3 with TRBJ2-2, with D perhaps TRBD1 (5 bases). Trimming pared 4 bases from V and 7 bases from J, leaving 13 bases between. The CDR3 has 14 amino acids. Per germline, CDR1 LGHNA and CDR2 YSLEER. The DNA of the CDR3 is TGCGCCAGCAGCCGCGATTCTAGGGGCGGGGAGCTGTTTTTT. Protein sequence: CASSRDSRGGELFF.

Only a few counts were recorded for this clonotype. The chain is built from TRBV15 and TRBJ2-4; possibly TRBD2 for D (5 bases). Trimming left V 3 bases short and J 0 bases short, with 21 bases between. Germline V gives CDR1 LNHNV, CDR2 YYDKDF (reference sequence). CDR3 size: 19 residues. The CDR3, as DNA: TGTGCCACCAGCAGGTCCCTCACGCAGCCAGGACTAGCCAAAAACATTCAGTACTTC. Amino acid sequence: CATSRSLTQPGLAKNIQYF.

There are a few counts of this clonotype. The gene calls are TRBV18 and TRBJ2-5, with D unclear. Trimming removed 0 bases from V and 7 bases from J, with 9 bases in between. The CDR3 is 13 amino acids. Germline CDR1 reads KGHSH; CDR2 reads LQKENI. DNA of the CDR3: TGTGCCAGCTCACCACCGTCTATTGGGACCCAGTACTTC. This translates into CASSPPSIGTQYF.

The chain joins TRBV20-1 to TRBJ2-5; a weak D match, TRBD1 (6 bases). Germline-derived CDR1 and CDR2 are DFQATT and SNEGSKA (reference sequence). The V and J ends lost 1 base and 4 bases respectively, with 10 bases between them. This CDR3 has 13 amino acids. The CDR3: CSARVGGAETQYF. The CDR3 nucleotides read TGCAGTGCTAGAGTTGGGGGCGCAGAGACCCAGTACTTC.

The V call is TRBV12-3 or TRBV12-4, the J call TRBJ2-7; D is perhaps TRBD2 (6 bases). The CDR3 is 14 amino acids. Trimming took off 6 bases at V and 4 bases at J, with 16 bases between the two ends. CDR3 DNA sequence: TGTGCCAGCAGCCAAGGGGCCGGGAGATACGAGCAGTACTTC. This translates into CASSQGAGRYEQYF.

This clonotype occurred a few times. V and J are TRBV6-5 and TRBJ2-7; 9 bases are shared with TRBD1. The CDR3 covers 17 residues. V was pared by 5 bases and J by 2 bases, with 13 bases of the junction left unmatched. Germline V gene data show CDR1 as MNHEY and CDR2 as SVGAGI. CDR3 residues: CASSHHGFGTGTYEQYF. For the CDR3, the DNA is TGTGCCAGCAGTCACCACGGGTTCGGGACAGGGACCTACGAGCAGTACTTC.

The chain uses TRBV7-2 and TRBJ1-2; a possible D gene is TRBD1 (6 bases). Germline CDR1 reads SGHTA; CDR2 reads FQGNSA. The CDR3 is 13 residues long. Trimming removed 4 bases from V and 5 bases from J, with 11 bases in between. The CDR3 reads CASSSLQGYGYTF. The CDR3, as DNA: TGTGCCAGCAGCTCCCTACAGGGATATGGCTACACCTTC.

This clonotype was counted only a few times. The chain carries TRBV5-1 and TRBJ1-5; TRBD1 might be the D (6 bases). CDR1 and CDR2 (germline): SGHRS, YFSETQ. The V and J ends lost 4 bases and 3 bases respectively, with 11 bases between them. The CDR3 spans 14 residues. The CDR3 DNA sequence: TGCGCCAGCAGCACCGGACAGCCCAATCAGCCCCAGCATTTT. Translated: CASSTGQPNQPQHF.

The V and J genes are TRBV28 and TRBJ2-2; maybe TRBD2 (5 bases). V gave up 7 bases and J gave up 0 bases, with 12 bases separating them. Germline V gene sequence: CDR1 MDHEN, CDR2 SYDVKM. The CDR3 runs to 15 residues. Here the CDR3 DNA reads TGTGCCAGCACCCGGATGCGGGCGAACACCGGGGAGCTGTTTTTT. It encodes CASTRMRANTGELFF.